A single T cell receptor (beta chain) is shown here with its context. The V segment lost 3 bases and the J segment 6 bases; nucleotides outside the gene matches: 0. From germline, CDR1 is SGDLS and CDR2 YYNGEE. CDR3 length equals 12 residues. Participants reported their clinical history, and cohort assignment relied on those reports. These data originate in a study of blood T cell repertoires in COVID-19. Sequenced by immunoSEQ multiplex PCR; TCRdb stores in-frame clones only, minus some. The data contain fewer than 400,000 clones, over 75% of them singletons. What was sequenced was PBMCs or T cells enriched from blood (not recorded which). The gene calls are TRBV9 and TRBJ1-2; 9 bases line up with TRBD1. This sequence was found in a man aged 25-45 years who had recovered from COVID-19. CDR3 nucleotide sequence: TGTGCCAGCAGCGGGACAGGGGATGGCTACACCTTC. As protein: CASSGTGDGYTF.